These 30 T cell receptor beta chains were all obtained from the same sample, sequenced in a study of cytotoxic CD8 clonotypes in ibrutinib-treated CLL. Sequenced by immunoSEQ multiplex PCR; TCRdb stores in-frame clones only, minus some. Found here are around 77,000 clones, about 84% of them singletons; the top ten hold roughly 7.5%. This material consisted of PBMCs, taken at disease progression, from a patient treated with ibrutinib. These receptors all stem from a human donor with chronic lymphocytic leukemia.

V gene TRBV7-3 combines with J gene TRBJ2-7, with TRBD1 identical over 8 bases. The J segment lost 2 bases and the V segment lost 5 bases, leaving 11 bases of the junction unmatched. CDR3 length: 16 amino acids. Germline values: CDR1 SGHTA, CDR2 FQGTGA. Here the CDR3 DNA reads TGTGCCAGCAGCCTAAGACAGGGGACGGAGGCCTACGAGCAGTACTTC. Translating gives CASSLRQGTEAYEQYF.

This chain connects TRBV5-1 to TRBJ2-1; TRBD2 agrees at 11 bases. Germline assignment: CDR1 SGHRS and CDR2 YFSETQ. CDR3 size: 15 residues. Trimming took 3 bases from V and 4 from J; bases not matched to a gene: 3. The CDR3 spells CASSSSGGTYNEQFF. The CDR3 DNA follows: TGCGCCAGCAGCTCTAGCGGGGGGACTTACAATGAGCAGTTCTTC.

The V gene is TRBV5-1, the J gene TRBJ1-2; D uncertain. V was shortened by 6 bases and J by 5 bases, with 17 bases between the two germline ends. CDR3 length equals 14 residues. Germline V gene sequence: CDR1 SGHRS, CDR2 YFSETQ. The CDR3 DNA reads as TGCGCCAGCACCCCTCAGTCGGGTGCGTATGGCTACACCTTC. This sequence encodes CASTPQSGAYGYTF.

This clone was seen a handful of times. The CDR3 bases are TGTGCCAGTACCCTGTTGGGACAAAGCACAGATACGCAGTATTTT. It is translated as CASTLLGQSTDTQYF. This chain joins TRBV19 and TRBJ2-3; TRBD1 might be the D (6 bases). This CDR3 region has 15 residues. The germline V and J ends were trimmed by 7 bases and 0 bases, with 14 bases remaining between them. The V gene's germline CDR1 is LNHDA and CDR2 SQIVND (reference sequence). Using reference TRBV19 and TRBJ2-3 for the parts outside the CDR3, the full variable domain is DGGITQSPKYLFRKEGQNVTLSCEQNLNHDAMYWYRQDPGQGLRLIYYSQIVNDFQKGDIAEGYSVSREKKESFPLTVTSAQKNPTAFYLCASTLLGQSTDTQYFGPGTRLTVL.

This sequence joins TRBV7-6 and TRBJ2-7; the match to TRBD1 covers 9 bases. Germline CDR1 is SGHVS and CDR2 is FNYEAQ. V dropped 5 bases and J dropped 7; count of bases not matched to a gene: 18. The CDR3 spans 17 residues. The CDR3 DNA sequence: TGTGCCAGCAGCGGCCCAGGTCAGATACAGGGGGCTGGAGAGCAGTACTTC. Translating gives CASSGPGQIQGAGEQYF.

The chain's CDR3 is CASTRHPNTEAFF. The CDR3 DNA sequence: TGTGCCAGCACCCGCCACCCGAACACTGAAGCTTTCTTT. This rearrangement joins TRBV6-1 to TRBJ1-1; D remains unclear. The CDR3 loop spans 13 amino acids. The V end was cut by 7 bases, the J end by 1 base, with 10 bases between. Germline CDR1 MNHNS, CDR2 SASEGT.

The chain carries TRBV19 and TRBJ2-1; 8 bases are a match to TRBD2. The trim removed 4 bases at V and 6 bases at J, leaving 8 bases unmatched. The CDR3 loop spans 15 amino acids. Germline V CDR1 and CDR2: LNHDA, SQIVND (reference sequence). The CDR3 loop reads CASSKGPSGRNEQFF. CDR3 nucleotides: TGTGCCAGTAGTAAGGGCCCTAGCGGGCGCAATGAGCAGTTCTTC.

The chain's CDR3 is CASSPAGLIGYTF. In nucleotides, the CDR3 is TGCGCCAGCAGCCCGGCCGGACTCATTGGCTACACCTTC. The chain is built from TRBV5-1 and TRBJ1-2; the D is unclear. Germline CDR1 reads SGHRS; CDR2 reads YFSETQ. V lost 4 bases and J 7 bases, leaving 14 bases between the germline ends. The CDR3 sequence is 13 residues long.

The genes are TRBV4-1 and TRBJ2-5; D is ambiguous. This CDR3 spans 13 amino acids. V was cut by 4 bases and J by 4 bases, with 10 bases left in between. Per germline, CDR1 MGHRA and CDR2 YSYEKL. The CDR3 sequence: CASSPNPVETQYF. The CDR3 DNA sequence: TGCGCCAGCAGCCCCAACCCTGTAGAGACCCAGTACTTC.

The chain combines TRBV5-6 with TRBJ2-5; D remains ambiguous. CDR3 length: 13 residues. The germline CDR1 and CDR2 sequences are SGHDT and YYEEEE. The ends were cut back, 4 bases at V and 2 bases at J, with 9 bases in the middle. CDR3 bases: TGTGCCAGCAGCAGCACCCCTCAAGAGACCCAGTACTTC. Translated: CASSSTPQETQYF.

The V call is TRBV25-1, the J call TRBJ2-2; tentatively, D is TRBD1 or TRBD2 (6 bases each). The ends were cut back, 8 bases at V and 8 bases at J, with 24 bases in the middle. The germline gives CDR1 MGHDK, CDR2 SYGVNS. The CDR3 totals 16 residues. The CDR3 DNA sequence: TGTGCCAGCTCCCCGCCGGGGGCCTACGTGTCAGGGGAGCTGTTTTTT. Amino acids: CASSPPGAYVSGELFF.

This clone was detected once. V is TRBV15 and J is TRBJ2-2; D is undetermined. CDR3 size: 13 residues. CDR1 and CDR2 from the germline V gene are LNHNV and YYDKDF (reference sequence). Trimming took off 1 base at V and 5 bases at J, with 5 bases between the two ends. As DNA, the CDR3 is TGTGCCACCAGCAGAGTTCGAACCGGGGAGCTGTTTTTT. Translating gives CATSRVRTGELFF.

This chain joins TRBV7-6 and TRBJ1-4, with D possibly matching TRBD1 (6 bases). Trimming removed 5 bases at V and 7 bases at J, with 14 bases between. This CDR3 has 14 residues. Germline V gives CDR1 SGHVS, CDR2 FNYEAQ. CDR3: CASSLTGPGEKLFF. The CDR3 DNA sequence: TGTGCCAGCAGCCTTACAGGGCCAGGTGAAAAACTGTTTTTT.

The chain combines TRBV6-1 with TRBJ1-2, with D uncertain. Per germline, CDR1 MNHNS and CDR2 SASEGT. This CDR3 has 13 residues. V dropped 1 base and J dropped 4 bases, with 7 bases sitting between them. The CDR3 loop is CASSEVGGYGYTF. CDR3 bases: TGTGCCAGCAGTGAAGTAGGAGGCTATGGCTACACCTTC.

In its sample, this clone was seen once. The V call is TRBV7-9, the J call TRBJ2-5; D is ambiguous. Germline V gene sequence: CDR1 SEHNR, CDR2 FQNEAQ (reference sequence). The CDR3 extends over 14 amino acids. V was cut by 3 bases and J by 0 bases, with 8 bases left in between. The CDR3 coding sequence is TGTGCCAGCAGCTTGGGTGGGTACCAAGAGACCCAGTACTTC. This codes for CASSLGGYQETQYF.

The rearrangement uses TRBV6-5 and TRBJ1-5; D call uncertain. CDR1 MNHEY and CDR2 SVGAGI come from the germline V gene. The CDR3 is 14 amino acids. Trimming took off 3 bases at V and 7 bases at J, with 13 bases between the two ends. DNA for the CDR3: TGTGCCAGCAGTTATGGAGGAAATGGGCAGCCCCAGCATTTT. It specifies CASSYGGNGQPQHF.

This chain uses TRBV10-1 with TRBJ2-1; 8 bases fit TRBD2. Germline V gene lookup returns CDR1 WNHNN and CDR2 SYGVQD (reference sequence). J gave up 8 bases and V 10 bases, and 10 bases lay outside the gene matches. The CDR3 spans 13 residues. DNA of the CDR3: TGCGCCACCAGCCGGCGGGAGGTGGATGAGCAGTTCTTC. It yields the protein CATSRREVDEQFF.

The chain employs TRBV7-9 and TRBJ2-5; 7 bases line up with TRBD2. The CDR3 totals 15 residues. Looked up from germline, CDR1 is SEHNR and CDR2 is FQNEAQ (reference sequence). Germline trimming cut 7 bases from V and 0 bases from J; bases unmatched to any gene: 8. Here the CDR3 DNA reads TGTGCCAGCACCCAGACCCTAGCGGACCAAGAGACCCAGTACTTC. This encodes CASTQTLADQETQYF.

The CDR3 bases are TGTGCCAGCAGCCGTCAGGGGGCCAGTCAGTTCTTC. Its translation: CASSRQGASQFF. V and J are TRBV11-3 and TRBJ2-1, with 8 nucleotides matching TRBD1. CDR3 length equals 12 residues. The germline V gene encodes CDR1 SGHNT and CDR2 YENEEA. The ends lost 5 bases at V and 13 bases at J; junction bases unmatched: 7.

The chain links TRBV6-5 to TRBJ2-7, with D perhaps assigned TRBD1 or TRBD2 (6 bases each). CDR3 length: 16 residues. Looked up from germline, CDR1 is MNHEY and CDR2 is SVGAGI. Trimming stripped 1 base from V and 2 bases from J, with 15 bases between. The CDR3 nucleotides read TGTGCCAGCAGTTACTATCCTACGGGGGCGCCCTACGAGCAGTACTTC. This sequence encodes CASSYYPTGAPYEQYF.

The rearrangement uses TRBV11-2 and TRBJ1-2, with TRBD1 as a possible D gene (5 bases). CDR3 length: 12 amino acids. The V gene's germline CDR1 is SGHAT and CDR2 FQNNGV. V lost 5 bases, J lost 13 bases, and 17 bases lay in between. CDR3 coding DNA: TGTGCCAGCAGCCAATGGACACCGCGTCCCACCTTC. This sequence encodes CASSQWTPRPTF.

The rearrangement joins TRBV5-4 to TRBJ2-1; TRBD2 is a possible D gene (5 bases). CDR3 size: 14 residues. With 6 bases removed from V and 6 bases from J, the gap between germline ends came to 16 bases. Germline CDR1 SGHNT, CDR2 YYREEE (reference sequence). The CDR3 is CASTSSAISNEQFF. In nucleotides, the CDR3 is TGTGCCAGCACGAGTAGCGCCATATCCAATGAGCAGTTCTTC. The complete variable domain, with remaining parts taken from reference TRBV5-4 and TRBJ2-1, reads ETGVTQSPTHLIKTRGQQVTLRCSSQSGHNTVSWYQQALGQGPQFIFQYYREEENGRGNFPPRFSGLQFPNYSSELNVNALELDDSALYLCASTSSAISNEQFFGPGTRLTVL.

The V gene is TRBV4-2, the J gene TRBJ1-2, with D unresolved. Germline CDR1 LGHNA, CDR2 YNFKEQ. Trimming removed 0 bases from V and 4 bases from J, with 12 bases in between. The CDR3 sequence is 15 residues long. The CDR3 DNA reads TGTGCCAGCAGCCAAGACGAAGGCAGCCTCTATGGCTACACCTTC. As protein: CASSQDEGSLYGYTF.

J is TRBJ1-6 and V is TRBV7-2; D may be TRBD1 (6 bases). The CDR3 is made up of 16 amino acids. The germline V gene encodes CDR1 SGHTA and CDR2 FQGNSA. Trimming took off 2 bases at V and 7 bases at J, with 15 bases between the two ends. CDR3 region: CASSLSAGAFNSPLHF. CDR3 coding DNA: TGTGCCAGCAGCTTATCTGCGGGGGCATTCAATTCACCCCTCCACTTT.

The chain employs TRBV5-6 and TRBJ1-1, with D unresolved. Germline CDR1 reads SGHDT; CDR2 reads YYEEEE. Trimming took off 3 bases at V and 4 bases at J, with 7 bases between the two ends. The length of the CDR3 is 12 residues. The CDR3 reads CASSWYGTEAFF. The CDR3 nucleotides are TGTGCCAGCAGCTGGTATGGCACTGAAGCTTTCTTT.

The chain joins TRBV6-1 to TRBJ1-2, with TRBD1 matching 8 bases. This CDR3 comprises 15 residues. The J segment lost 6 bases and the V segment lost 8 bases, leaving 14 bases of the junction unmatched. CDR1 and CDR2 from the germline V gene are MNHNS and SASEGT. In DNA form, the CDR3 reads TGTGCCAGCTTGAAGCTCCAGGGGGCGCTTGATGGCTACACCTTC. This translates into CASLKLQGALDGYTF.

V is TRBV28 and J is TRBJ1-1; no clear D gene. Germline assignment: CDR1 MDHEN and CDR2 SYDVKM. CDR3 length equals 13 residues. Trimming removed 6 bases from V and 5 bases from J, with 13 bases in between. CDR3 bases: TGTGCCAGCAGCAAGACTGCCGGTACTGAAGCTTTCTTT. Translation: CASSKTAGTEAFF.

The chain uses TRBV28 and TRBJ2-7; 7 bases align to TRBD2. This CDR3 contains 13 residues. V trimming: 2 bases; J trimming: 6 bases; junction bases outside the gene matches: 4. Germline loops: CDR1 MDHEN, CDR2 SYDVKM. The CDR3 DNA reads TGTGCCAGCAGTTTAAAGAGCGGGGTCGAGCAGTACTTC. The encoded protein is CASSLKSGVEQYF.

The V and J genes are TRBV7-9 and TRBJ2-7; 11 bases are a match to TRBD2. Germline CDR1 reads SEHNR; CDR2 reads FQNEAQ (reference sequence). The CDR3 runs 15 residues. Trimming removed 5 bases from V and 11 bases from J; junction bases left unmatched: 14. Written as DNA, the CDR3 is TGTGCCAGCAGCCCTTCTACTAGCGGGAGCAAAGAGGAGTACTTC. Its protein is CASSPSTSGSKEEYF.

This clone was found once. The chain employs TRBV29-1 and TRBJ1-2; 7 nucleotides line up with TRBD1. The germline CDR1 and CDR2 sequences are SQVTM and ANQGSEA. J was trimmed by 7 bases and V by 4 bases; bases with no gene match: 12. CDR3 size: 14 residues. The CDR3 DNA follows: TGCAGCGTTGCCAGGGACAGCCTAATGGGTGGCTACACCTTC. It translates to CSVARDSLMGGYTF.